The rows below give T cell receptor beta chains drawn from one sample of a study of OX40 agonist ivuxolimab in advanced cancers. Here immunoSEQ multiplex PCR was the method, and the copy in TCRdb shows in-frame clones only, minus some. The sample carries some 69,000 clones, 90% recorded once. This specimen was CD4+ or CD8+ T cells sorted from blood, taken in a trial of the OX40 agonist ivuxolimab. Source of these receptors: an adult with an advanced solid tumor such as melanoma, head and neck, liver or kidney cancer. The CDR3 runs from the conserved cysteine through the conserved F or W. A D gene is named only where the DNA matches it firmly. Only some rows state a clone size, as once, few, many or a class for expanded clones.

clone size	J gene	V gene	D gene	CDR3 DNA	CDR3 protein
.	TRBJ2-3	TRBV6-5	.	TGTGCCAGCAGCCGAGCGGGTAGCACAGATACGCAGTATTTT	CASSRAGSTDTQYF
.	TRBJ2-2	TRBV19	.	TGTGCCAGTAGTGTACCCCCTGGGGGGACCGGGGAGCTGTTTTTT	CASSVPPGGTGELFF
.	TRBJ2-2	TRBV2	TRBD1	TGTGCCAGCAGTTTACAGGGGGCCAGACATCCCGGGGAGCTGTTTTTT	CASSLQGARHPGELFF
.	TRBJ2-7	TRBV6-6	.	TGTGCCAGGAGCCTTAGGGGTCAGGGAGAATCCTACGAGCAGTACTTC	CARSLRGQGESYEQYF
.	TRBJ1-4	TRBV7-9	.	TGTGCCAGCAGCTTCTCACAGGGAGGGGAGGAAAAACTGTTTTTT	CASSFSQGGEEKLFF
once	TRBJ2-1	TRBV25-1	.	TGTGCCAGCAGTCTGGGGGGGGCAGGATTGGGAAATGAGCAGTTCTTC	CASSLGGAGLGNEQFF
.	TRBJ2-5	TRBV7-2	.	TGTGCCAGCAGCTTAAGGGTCGGGACCCAGTACTTC	CASSLRVGTQYF
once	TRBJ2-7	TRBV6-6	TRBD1	TGTGCCAGCAATCTCTACGGACAGGGAAGCGACGAGCAGTACTTC	CASNLYGQGSDEQYF
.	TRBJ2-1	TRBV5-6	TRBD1	TGTGCCAGCAGCTGGGACAGGGGGTACAATGAGCAGTTCTTC	CASSWDRGYNEQFF
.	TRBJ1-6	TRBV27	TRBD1	TGTGCCAGCAGTCTTAGTAGGACAGGGCACAATTCACCCCTCCACTTT	CASSLSRTGHNSPLHF
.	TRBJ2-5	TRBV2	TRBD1	TGTGCCAGCAGGGACCGGGACAGGGGGAAAGAGACCCAGTACTTC	CASRDRDRGKETQYF
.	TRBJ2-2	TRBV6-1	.	TGTGCCAGCAGACCTCTTGGGGGGACCGGGGAGCTGTTTTTT	CASRPLGGTGELFF
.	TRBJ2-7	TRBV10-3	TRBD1	TGTGCCATCACTCCCGGACAGGGAAGCTACGAGCAGTACTTC	CAITPGQGSYEQYF
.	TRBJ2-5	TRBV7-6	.	TGTGCCAGCAGCTTAGAACACAGACAAGAGACCCAGTACTTC	CASSLEHRQETQYF
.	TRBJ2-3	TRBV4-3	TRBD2	TGCGCCAGCAGCCCGGGACTAACCAAACTCGATACGCAGTATTTT	CASSPGLTKLDTQYF
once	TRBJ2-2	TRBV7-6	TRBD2	TGTGCCAGCAGCATTGGACTAGCCATCACCGGGGAGCTGTTTTTT	CASSIGLAITGELFF
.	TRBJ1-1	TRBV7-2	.	TGTGCCAGCAGCCGACAGCCGAACACTGAAGCTTTCTTT	CASSRQPNTEAFF
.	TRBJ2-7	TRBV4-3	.	TGCGCCAGCAGCCAAGATAGGGACCTAGCCTACGAGCAGTACTTC	CASSQDRDLAYEQYF
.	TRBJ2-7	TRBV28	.	.	CASSSSTGMERYEQYF
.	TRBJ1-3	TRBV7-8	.	TGTGCCAGCAGCCCGGGGTTTCTCGGAAACACCATATATTTT	CASSPGFLGNTIYF
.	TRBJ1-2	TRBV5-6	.	TGTGCCAGCAGCTTAGTTGACAGCAGGTTTGGCTACACCTTC	CASSLVDSRFGYTF
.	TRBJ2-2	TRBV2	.	TGTGCCAGCAGCTTAAATACAGGGAGAACCGAGGAGCTGTTTTTT	CASSLNTGRTEELFF
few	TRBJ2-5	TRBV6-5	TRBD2	TGTGCCAGCAGTCTAGCGGGAGGCAGGGAGACCCAGTACTTC	CASSLAGGRETQYF
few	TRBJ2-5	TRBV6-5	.	TGTGCCAGCAGCTCACTCGGCGGGATTCAAGAGACCCAGTACTTC	CASSSLGGIQETQYF
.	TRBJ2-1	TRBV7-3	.	TGTGCCAGCAGCTTAGGGTGGGACTCGAATGTCCATGAGCAGTTCTTC	CASSLGWDSNVHEQFF
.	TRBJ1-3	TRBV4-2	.	TGTGCCAGCAGCCAAGACCCCCGTCGGAGGACTGGAAACACCATATATTTT	CASSQDPRRRTGNTIYF
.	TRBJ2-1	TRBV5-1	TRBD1	TGCGCCAGCAGCCGGACAGGGGGCTTCTACAATGAGCAGTTCTTC	CASSRTGGFYNEQFF
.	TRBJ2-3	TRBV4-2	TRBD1	TGTGCCAGCAGCCAAAGGCAGGGGGCATCAGATACGCAGTATTTT	CASSQRQGASDTQYF
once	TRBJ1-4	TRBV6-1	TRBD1	TGTGCCAGCAAGCCCAGGGGGCCATCTAATGAAAAACTGTTTTTT	CASKPRGPSNEKLFF
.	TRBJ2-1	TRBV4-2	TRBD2	TGTGCCAGCAGCTCGGGGGGAAAGCAGTTCTTC	CASSSGGKQFF
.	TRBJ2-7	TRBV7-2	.	TGTGCCAGCAGCTTAGATACCTACGAGCAGTACTTC	CASSLDTYEQYF
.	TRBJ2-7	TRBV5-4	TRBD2	TGTGCCAGCAGCCCGAGCGGGAGGGCCTACGAGCAGTACTTC	CASSPSGRAYEQYF
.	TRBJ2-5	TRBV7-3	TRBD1	TGTGCCAGCAGCTTAACAGGGACAGGGGCCGTGGAGACCCAGTACTTC	CASSLTGTGAVETQYF
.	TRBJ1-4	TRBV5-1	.	TGCGCCAGCAGCTTGATGGCAACTAATGAAAAACTGTTTTTT	CASSLMATNEKLFF
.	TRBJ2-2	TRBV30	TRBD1	TGTGCCTGGACGAAAACAGGGGGCTGGACCGGGGAGCTGTTTTTT	CAWTKTGGWTGELFF
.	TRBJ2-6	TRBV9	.	TGTGCCAGCAGTCTCCTTTCTGGGGCCAACGTCCTGACTTTC	CASSLLSGANVLTF
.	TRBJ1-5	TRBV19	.	TGTGCCAGTAGTTCGGACAGAAATCAGCCCCAGCATTTT	CASSSDRNQPQHF
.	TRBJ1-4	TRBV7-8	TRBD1	TGTGCCAGCAGCTTAGGACAGGGAGCGGAAAAACTGTTTTTT	CASSLGQGAEKLFF
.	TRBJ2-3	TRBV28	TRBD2	TGTGCCAGCAGTTCTAGCGGGAGGGCCAGGGTAGATACGCAGTATTTT	CASSSSGRARVDTQYF
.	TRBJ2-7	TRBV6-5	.	TGTGCCAGCAGTTACTCGCTGGATTCCTCCTACGAGCAGTACTTC	CASSYSLDSSYEQYF
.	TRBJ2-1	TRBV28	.	TGTGCCAGCTCGTTTCGAGTAGCTGGTGAGCAGTTCTTC	CASSFRVAGEQFF
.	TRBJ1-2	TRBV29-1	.	TGCAGCGTTGATCCCGGCTATGGCTACACCTTC	CSVDPGYGYTF
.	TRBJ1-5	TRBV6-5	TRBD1	TGTGCCAGCAGTTCCGGGACAGGGGGCAATCAGCCCCAGCATTTT	CASSSGTGGNQPQHF
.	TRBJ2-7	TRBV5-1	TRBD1	TGCGCCAGCAGCTTGGGGGACAGCCTCAATGAGCAGTACTTC	CASSLGDSLNEQYF
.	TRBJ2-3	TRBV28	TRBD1	TGTGCCAGCACTCGCCCGGGACAGGGCACAGATACGCAGTATTTT	CASTRPGQGTDTQYF
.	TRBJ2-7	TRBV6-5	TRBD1	TGTGCCAGCAGTTACAGGCGGGACAGGGTCCACGAGCAGTACTTC	CASSYRRDRVHEQYF